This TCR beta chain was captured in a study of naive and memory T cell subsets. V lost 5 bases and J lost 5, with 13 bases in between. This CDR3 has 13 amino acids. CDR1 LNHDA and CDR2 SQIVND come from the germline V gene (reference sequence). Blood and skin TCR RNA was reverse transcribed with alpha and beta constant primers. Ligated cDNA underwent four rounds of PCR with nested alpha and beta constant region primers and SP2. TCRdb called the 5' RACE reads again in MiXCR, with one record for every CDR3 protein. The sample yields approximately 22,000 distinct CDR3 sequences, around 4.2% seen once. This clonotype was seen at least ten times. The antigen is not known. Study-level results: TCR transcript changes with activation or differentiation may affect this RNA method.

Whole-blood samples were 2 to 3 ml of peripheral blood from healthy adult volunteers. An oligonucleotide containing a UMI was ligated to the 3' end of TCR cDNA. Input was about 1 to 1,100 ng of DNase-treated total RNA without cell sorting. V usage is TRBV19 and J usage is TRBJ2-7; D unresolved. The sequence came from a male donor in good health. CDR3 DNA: TGTGCCAGTAGTCCCCGGACCTTAGACGAGCAGTACTTC. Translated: CASSPRTLDEQYF.